This TCR beta chain was found in a study of PD-L1 blockade in urothelial cancer. For the study at large: In the patient group, about 90% of the roughly 29 were males with bladder-origin urothelial cancer. Study-wide results and caveats: Survival was better when pretreatment blood TCR clonality fell below the median.

Germline V CDR1 and CDR2: LNHDA, SQIVND (reference sequence). J was trimmed by 3 bases and V by 3 bases; bases with no gene match: 1. CDR3 length: 13 amino acids. The protocol was immunoSEQ multiplex PCR, while the TCRdb copy is restricted to in-frame clones and leaves out a portion. The sample has about 100,000 clones, approximately 90% seen once. For this clone: The antigen is undetermined.

The rearrangement uses TRBV19 and TRBJ1-2; 7 nucleotides match TRBD1. This specimen was PBMCs, taken around atezolizumab (anti-PD-L1) treatment. The clonotype was recovered from a woman at least 80 years old with urothelial cancer. This CDR3 is CASSIGTDYGYTF. For the CDR3, the DNA is TGTGCCAGTAGTATCGGGACAGACTATGGCTACACCTTC.